Described below is a single T cell receptor beta chain sequence and its context. This clone may be a read error of a much larger clone one base away. This specimen belongs to a study of molecular identifiers for immune sequencing clone quantification. V gave up 8 bases and J gave up 5 bases; unmatched junction bases: 15. CDR3 size: 16 residues. Bulk TCR library preparation followed previously described methods with listed TCR primers. A single record per CDR3 protein comes from TCRdb applying MiXCR to the PCR reads. The sample lists some 320,000 distinct CDR3 sequences; about a fifth were seen once. The rearrangement uses TRBV5-3 and TRBJ1-5, with 8 bases identical to TRBD1. TRBV5-3 is filed as an ORF, its function uncertain. The sample consisted of naive CD8+ T cells from blood, with Jurkat cell RNA spiked in. Subset: FACS-sorted CD8+CD4-CCR7+CD45RA+ naive T cells. This clonotype was sampled from a human donor in good health. Some libraries in this study had Jurkat cell RNA spiked in. The CDR3 region is CASSTGPGGGDQPQHF. The CDR3 region has the DNA TGTGCCAGCAGCACCGGGCCAGGGGGCGGGGATCAGCCCCAGCATTTT.